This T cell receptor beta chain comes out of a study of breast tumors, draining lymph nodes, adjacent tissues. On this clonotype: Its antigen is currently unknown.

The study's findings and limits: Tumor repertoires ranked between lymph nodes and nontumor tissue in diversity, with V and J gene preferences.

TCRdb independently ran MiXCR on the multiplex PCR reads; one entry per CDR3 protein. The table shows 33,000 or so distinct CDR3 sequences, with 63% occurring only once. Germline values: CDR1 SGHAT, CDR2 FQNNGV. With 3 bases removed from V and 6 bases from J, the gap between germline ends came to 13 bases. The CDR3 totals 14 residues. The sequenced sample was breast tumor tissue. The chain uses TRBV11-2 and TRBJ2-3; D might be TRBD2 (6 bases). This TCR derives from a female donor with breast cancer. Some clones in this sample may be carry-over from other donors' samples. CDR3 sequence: CASSFWGRGDTQYF. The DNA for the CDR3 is TGTGCCAGCAGCTTTTGGGGCCGGGGGGATACGCAGTATTTT.